The T cell receptor (beta chain) described here comes from a study of pediatric ulcerative colitis. This clone came up a few times. CDR3 size: 13 residues. From germline, CDR1 is SGHDT and CDR2 YYEEEE. The J segment lost 8 bases and the V segment lost 0 bases, leaving 4 bases of the junction unmatched. The rectum was sampled with one to two pinch biopsies at colonoscopy. This was a survey-level run. Produced via immunoSEQ multiplex PCR; TCRdb's table is partial and in-frame only. This repertoire shows about 24,000 clones, more than 65% found once; its top ten account for roughly 7.6%. V is TRBV5-6 and J is TRBJ1-1, with TRBD1 matching over 7 bases. The clonotype was recovered from a boy between 10 and 17 years old with severe ulcerative colitis. The sample consisted of gut tissue. The CDR3 spells CASSLGDSREAFF. The DNA for the CDR3 is TGTGCCAGCAGCTTGGGGGACAGTAGGGAAGCTTTCTTT.